This TCR beta chain came from a study of T cell repertoires in cytomegalovirus infection. The germline V gene has CDR1 SNHLY and CDR2 FYNNEI. This CDR3 has 15 residues. Trimming took off 6 bases at V and 0 bases at J, with 14 bases between the two ends. Via MiXCR, TCRdb re-called the reads, giving one row per CDR3 protein. The sample lists about 130,000 distinct CDR3 sequences, roughly a quarter seen once, with 30% to 35% in the top ten. Study outcomes and limitations: Of the TCR beta families, the public ones yielded a cumulative frequency that identified carriers of CMV plus the relevant HLA.

In the case of this clonotype: Its antigen is undetermined.

This clonotype was obtained from a human donor in good health (CMV status not recorded). Some clones in this sample may be carry-over from other donors' samples. The chain employs TRBV2 and TRBJ1-1, with a possible D match to TRBD1 (5 bases). What was sequenced was PBMCs, sequenced either directly or after in vitro stimulation (not recorded which). CDR3 sequence (DNA): TGTGCCAGCAGCGGACTGACAGACATGAACACTGAAGCTTTCTTT. It yields the protein CASSGLTDMNTEAFF.